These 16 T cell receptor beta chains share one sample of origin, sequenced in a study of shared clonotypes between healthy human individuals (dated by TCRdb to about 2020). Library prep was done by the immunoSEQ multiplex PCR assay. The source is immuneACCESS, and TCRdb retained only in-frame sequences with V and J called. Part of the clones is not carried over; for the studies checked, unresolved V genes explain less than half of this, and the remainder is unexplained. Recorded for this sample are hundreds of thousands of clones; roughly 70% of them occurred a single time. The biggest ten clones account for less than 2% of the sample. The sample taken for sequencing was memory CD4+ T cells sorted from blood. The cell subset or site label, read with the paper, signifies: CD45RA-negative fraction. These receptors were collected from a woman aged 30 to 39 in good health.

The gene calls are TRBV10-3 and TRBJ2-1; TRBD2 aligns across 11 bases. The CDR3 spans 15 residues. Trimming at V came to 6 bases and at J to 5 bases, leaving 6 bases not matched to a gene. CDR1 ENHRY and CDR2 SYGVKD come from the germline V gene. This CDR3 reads CAIRVAGGPDNEQFF. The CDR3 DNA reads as TGTGCCATCAGGGTAGCGGGAGGGCCCGACAATGAGCAGTTCTTC.

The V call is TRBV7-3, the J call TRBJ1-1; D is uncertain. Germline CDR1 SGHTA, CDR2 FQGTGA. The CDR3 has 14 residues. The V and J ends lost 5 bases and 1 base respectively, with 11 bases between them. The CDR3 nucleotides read TGTGCCAGCAGCCCCTCTCGGGGGAACACTGAAGCTTTCTTT. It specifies CASSPSRGNTEAFF.

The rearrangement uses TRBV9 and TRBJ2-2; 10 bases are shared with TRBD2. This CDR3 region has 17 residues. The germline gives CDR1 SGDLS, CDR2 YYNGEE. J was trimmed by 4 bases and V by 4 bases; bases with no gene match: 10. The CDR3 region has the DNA TGTGCCAGCAGCTCTTTAGCGGGAGGACTTCGCACCGGGGAGCTGTTTTTT. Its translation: CASSSLAGGLRTGELFF.

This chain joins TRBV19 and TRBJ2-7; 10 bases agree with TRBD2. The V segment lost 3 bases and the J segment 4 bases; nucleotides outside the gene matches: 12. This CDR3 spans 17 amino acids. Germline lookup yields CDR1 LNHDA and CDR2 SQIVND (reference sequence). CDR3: CASSMKLSGRAGYEQYF. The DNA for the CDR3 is TGTGCCAGTAGTATGAAATTGAGCGGGAGGGCCGGATACGAGCAGTACTTC.

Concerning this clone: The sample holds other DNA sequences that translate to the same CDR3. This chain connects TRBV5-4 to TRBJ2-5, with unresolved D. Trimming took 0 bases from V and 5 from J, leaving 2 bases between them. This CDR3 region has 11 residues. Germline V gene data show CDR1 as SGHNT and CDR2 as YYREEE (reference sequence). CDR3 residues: CASSLEETQYF. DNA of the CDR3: TGTGCCAGCAGCTTGGAGGAGACCCAGTACTTC.

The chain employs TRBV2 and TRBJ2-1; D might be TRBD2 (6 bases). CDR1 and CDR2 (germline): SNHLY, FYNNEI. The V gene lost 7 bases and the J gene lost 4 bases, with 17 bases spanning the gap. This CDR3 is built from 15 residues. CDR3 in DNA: TGTGCCAGCACGCCGATGACTAGTGTTTACAATGAGCAGTTCTTC. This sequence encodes CASTPMTSVYNEQFF.

CDR3 nucleotides: TGTGCCAGCAGCCGACAGGGAACGCAGTATTTT. It encodes CASSRQGTQYF. The V gene is TRBV14, the J gene TRBJ2-3, with 7 bases that match TRBD1. V was pared by 4 bases and J by 9 bases, with 1 base of the junction left unmatched. The CDR3 length is 11 residues. Germline CDR1 is SGHDN and CDR2 is FVKESK.

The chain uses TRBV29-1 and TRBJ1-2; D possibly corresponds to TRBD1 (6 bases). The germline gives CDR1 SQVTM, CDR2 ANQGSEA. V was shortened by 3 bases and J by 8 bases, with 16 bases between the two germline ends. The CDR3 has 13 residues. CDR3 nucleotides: TGCAGCGTTGACGGGGGGGCAGCCCGAGGCTACACCTTC. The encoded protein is CSVDGGAARGYTF.

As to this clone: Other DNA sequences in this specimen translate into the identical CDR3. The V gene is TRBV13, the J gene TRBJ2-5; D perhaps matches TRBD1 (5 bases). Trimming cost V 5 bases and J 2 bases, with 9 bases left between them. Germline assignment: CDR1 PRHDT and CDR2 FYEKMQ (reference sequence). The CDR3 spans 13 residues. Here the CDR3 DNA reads TGTGCCAGCAGCAAAGACAGTCAAGAGACCCAGTACTTC. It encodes CASSKDSQETQYF.

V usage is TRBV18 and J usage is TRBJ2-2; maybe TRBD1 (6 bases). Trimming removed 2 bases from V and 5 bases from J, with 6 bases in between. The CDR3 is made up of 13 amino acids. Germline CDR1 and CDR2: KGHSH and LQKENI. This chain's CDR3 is CASSPRGTGELFF. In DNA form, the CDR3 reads TGTGCCAGCTCACCAAGGGGGACCGGGGAGCTGTTTTTT. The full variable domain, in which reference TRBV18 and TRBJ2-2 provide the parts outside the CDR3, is NAGVMQNPRHLVRRRGQEARLRCSPMKGHSHVYWYRQLPEEGLKFMVYLQKENIIDESGMPKERFSAEFPKEGPSILRIQQVVRGDSAAYFCASSPRGTGELFFGEGSRLTVL.

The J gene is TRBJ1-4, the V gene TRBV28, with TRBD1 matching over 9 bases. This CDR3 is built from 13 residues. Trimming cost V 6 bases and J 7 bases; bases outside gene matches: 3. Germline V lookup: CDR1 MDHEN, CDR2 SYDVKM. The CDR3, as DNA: TGTGCCAGCAGGCGACAGGGGGTTGAAAAACTGTTTTTT. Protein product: CASRRQGVEKLFF.

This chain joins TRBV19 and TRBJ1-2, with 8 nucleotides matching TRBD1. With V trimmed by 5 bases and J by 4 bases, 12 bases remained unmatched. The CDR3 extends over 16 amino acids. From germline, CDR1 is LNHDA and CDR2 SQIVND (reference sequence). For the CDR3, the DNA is TGTGCCAGTAGTCGACAGGGGAACGTCTGGGGCTATGGCTACACCTTC. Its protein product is CASSRQGNVWGYGYTF.

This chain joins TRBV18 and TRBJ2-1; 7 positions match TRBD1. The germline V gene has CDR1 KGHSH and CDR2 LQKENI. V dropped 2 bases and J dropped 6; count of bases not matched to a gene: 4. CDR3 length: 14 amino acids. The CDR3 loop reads CASSPTRTGNEQFF. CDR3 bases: TGTGCCAGCTCACCAACGAGGACAGGCAATGAGCAGTTCTTC.

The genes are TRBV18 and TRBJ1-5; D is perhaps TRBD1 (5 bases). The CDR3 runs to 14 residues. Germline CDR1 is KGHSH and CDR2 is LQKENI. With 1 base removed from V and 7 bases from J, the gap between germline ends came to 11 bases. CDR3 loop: CASSPRQGSQPQHF. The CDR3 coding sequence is TGTGCCAGCTCACCACGTCAGGGTTCCCAGCCCCAGCATTTT.

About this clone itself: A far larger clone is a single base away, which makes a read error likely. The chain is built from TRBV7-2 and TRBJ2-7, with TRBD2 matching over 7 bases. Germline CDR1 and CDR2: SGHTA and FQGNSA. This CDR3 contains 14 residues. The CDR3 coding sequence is TGTGCCAGCAGCTTTCAGCGGGACTCCCACGAGCAGTACTTC. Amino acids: CASSFQRDSHEQYF.

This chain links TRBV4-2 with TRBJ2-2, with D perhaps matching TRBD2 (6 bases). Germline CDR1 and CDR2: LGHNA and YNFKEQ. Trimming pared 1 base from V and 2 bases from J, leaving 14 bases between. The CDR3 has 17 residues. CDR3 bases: TGTGCCAGCAGCCAAGGATCCGGCGGGACCAACACCGGGGAGCTGTTTTTT. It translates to CASSQGSGGTNTGELFF.